The text below deals with one T cell receptor beta chain. As processed by the authors: Scientists estimated how many nucleated cells there were by amplifying reference gene primers. Some clones are missing from TCRdb's copy, which holds only in-frame ones; the method was immunoSEQ multiplex PCR. That table furnishes V, J and clone size, whereas the DNA furnished D and trimming. The sample carries some 130,000 clones, approximately 85% recorded once. The sample belongs to a study of blood T cell repertoires in COVID-19. Background on the study: COVID-19 samples, acute and convalescent, were from the United States, Italy and Spain.

V lost 0 bases and J lost 4; bases outside the gene matches: 6. The CDR3 length is 16 residues. CDR1 is LGHNA, CDR2 YSLEER, per germline. Sequencing was carried out using peripheral blood. The receptor was derived from a human donor in a cohort sampled during active COVID-19. This rearrangement joins TRBV4-3 to TRBJ1-1; 9 bases fit TRBD1. CDR3 amino acids: CASSQEGTGLPTEAFF. The CDR3 DNA is TGCGCCAGCAGCCAAGAGGGGACAGGGCTTCCCACTGAAGCTTTCTTT.